These T cell receptor beta chains were read from a single sample in a study of blood T cells in healthy people across ages. TCRdb reprocessed the 5' RACE reads with MiXCR, giving one entry per CDR3 protein. The table shows 1,800,000 or so distinct CDR3 sequences, with 35% to 50% occurring only once. Sequencing input: blood. The receptors here all came from a human donor in good health. Each CDR3 is given with its conserved first and last residue. The order of the fields is J gene, V gene, clone size, D gene, CDR3 DNA, CDR3 protein. D genes are given only for firm matches. Clone size is stated in some rows and not others, as once, few, many or a class when expanded.

>TRBJ2-4|TRBV12-3/TRBV12-4|-|-
TGTGCCAGCAGTCCTCTGGGGAGACCGGGAGACATTCAGTACTTC
CASSPLGRPGDIQYF
>TRBJ1-1|TRBV20-1|-|-
TGCAGTGCTAGTGGCGGGGGGGGTGAAGCTTTCTTT
CSASGGGGEAFF
>TRBJ2-5|TRBV20-1|-|-
TGCAGTGCCCCGCGTAGCCCAGGAACGAAGACCCAGTACTTC
CSAPRSPGTKTQYF
>TRBJ2-3|TRBV5-6|-|-
TGTGCCAGCAGTTTGTTTGGTGGGGGAAGCACAGATACGCAGTATTTT
CASSLFGGGSTDTQYF
>TRBJ2-3|TRBV24-1|-|TRBD2
TGTGCCACTGGGACTAGCGGTTCAGATACGCAGTATTTT
CATGTSGSDTQYF
>TRBJ2-3|TRBV9|-|-
TGTGCCAGCAGCGTAGTACCAACGGGGGCAGATACGCAGTATTTT
CASSVVPTGADTQYF
>TRBJ2-1|TRBV29-1|-|-
TGCAGCGTTGGGGTTAGCGTTTACAATGAGCAGTTCTTC
CSVGVSVYNEQFF
>TRBJ1-2|TRBV7-2|-|-
TGTGCCAGCAGCCCCGGCGGGGGGGGAAACTATGGCTACACCTTC
CASSPGGGGNYGYTF
>TRBJ2-3|TRBV29-1|few|TRBD1
TGCTGCTGGGCAGGGGGCGAAGATACGCAGTATTTT
CCWAGGEDTQYF
>TRBJ1-5|TRBV4-1|few|-
TGCGCCAGCAAGGTCGCGGCGTTACTCCCTAGCCAGCCCCAGCATTTT
CASKVAALLPSQPQHF
>TRBJ2-5|TRBV7-2|-|-
TGTGCCAGCAGCTTAGCGCCTGGGGACTCCTTCAGCGAGACCCAGTACTTC
CASSLAPGDSFSETQYF
>TRBJ1-1|TRBV29-1|-|-
TGCAGCGGGTCGGGGGGGTCGAACACTGAAGCTTTCTTT
CSGSGGSNTEAFF
>TRBJ2-3|TRBV4-3|-|-
TGCGCCAGCAGCCAAGATATCAGCACAGATACGCAGTATTTT
CASSQDISTDTQYF
>TRBJ2-1|TRBV4-3|-|-
TGCGCCAGCAGCCAAGATAGTTATGGGGGGTCTGGTGAGCAGTTCTTC
CASSQDSYGGSGEQFF
>TRBJ2-1|TRBV10-3|-|-
TGTGCCATCTCGGCGCCCCCCGGAGGGAATGAGCAGTTCTTC
CAISAPPGGNEQFF
>TRBJ1-2|TRBV4-2|few|-
TGTGCCAGCAGCCAAGAATGGGGATATGGTCGGAATTCACGCTATGGCTACACCTTC
CASSQEWGYGRNSRYGYTF
>TRBJ2-2|TRBV20-1|-|TRBD2
TGCAGTGCTGGAGACGGGACTAGCGACACCGGGGAGCTGTTTTTT
CSAGDGTSDTGELFF
>TRBJ2-3|TRBV10-3|-|-
TGTGCCATCACCTCATCAGGTGGAGATACGCAGTATTTT
CAITSSGGDTQYF
>TRBJ2-7|TRBV11-3|-|-
TGTGCCAGCAGCCACACAGACTTGCCCAACGAGCAGTACTTC
CASSHTDLPNEQYF
>TRBJ2-5|TRBV7-8|-|TRBD2
TGTGCCAGCAGCATCAGACTAGCGGGGTCCCCCTTCTCACAAGAGACCCAGTACTTC
CASSIRLAGSPFSQETQYF
>TRBJ2-7|TRBV6-5|many|-
TGTGCCAGCCAAGGGGCGTACTACGAGCAGTACTTC
CASQGAYYEQYF
>TRBJ1-2|TRBV30|-|-
TGTGCCTGGAGTGGTACCGGGACCCTTTACACCTTC
CAWSGTGTLYTF
>TRBJ2-7|TRBV20-1|-|-
TGCAGTACTCGTGCAATTGACCACGAGCAGTACTTC
CSTRAIDHEQYF
>TRBJ1-1|TRBV5-6|-|-
TGTGCCAGCAGCTTGGGGGCGTTCTTAGAAAACACTGAAGCTTTCTTT
CASSLGAFLENTEAFF
>TRBJ1-5|TRBV12-3/TRBV12-4|-|-
TGTGCCAGCCTTTGGAGGGTAAGGAATCAGCCCCAGCATTTT
CASLWRVRNQPQHF
>TRBJ2-3|TRBV7-2|-|-
TGTGCCAGCAGACTGGACAGATCTTTGAACACAGATACGCAGTATTTT
CASRLDRSLNTDTQYF
>TRBJ2-5|TRBV29-1|-|TRBD2
TGCAGCGTTGATGAACTAGCGGACGGTCAAGAGACCCAGTACTTC
CSVDELADGQETQYF
>TRBJ2-3|TRBV7-3|-|-
TGTGCCAGCAGCTTGCGGGGGCCTATAATCACAGATACGCAGTATTTT
CASSLRGPIITDTQYF
>TRBJ2-3|TRBV10-3|few|-
TGTGCCATCAGTGAGACAGGGGAGGCAGATACGCAGTATTTT
CAISETGEADTQYF
>TRBJ2-5|TRBV7-9|-|TRBD1
TGTGCCAGCAGCACACGGGACAGTATCCCAGAGACCCAGTACTTC
CASSTRDSIPETQYF
>TRBJ2-5|TRBV7-8|-|TRBD1
TGTGCCAGCAGCCTGACAGGGGTGGGGACCCAGTACTTC
CASSLTGVGTQYF
>TRBJ1-5|TRBV5-1|-|-
TGCGCCAGCAGCTTGGCAACAGAACAGCCCCAGCATTTT
CASSLATEQPQHF